This TCR beta chain is from a study of cytomegalovirus exposure and HLA in healthy donors (dated by TCRdb to the late 2010s). Regarding the research as a whole: A later analysis indicated that the 120 or so validation repertoires were generated on the platform also employed for the 720 or so repertoires of the first cohort. The study aimed to test whether cataloging public T cell receptors could reveal signatures of past pathogen exposure. In addition to the first cohort of 666 subjects, a separate validation cohort of 130 or so different subjects was used. To predict cytomegalovirus infection status, the study combined high-throughput TCR immunosequencing, statistical association of individual TCRs with disease status, and machine learning. Broad study findings and their caveats: A later analysis lacked HLA typing for the validation cohort, so it scored co-occurrence in that cohort across all 110 or so repertoires. The classifier was reported to diagnose cytomegalovirus status with high specificity and sensitivity in both the original and validation cohorts. In vitro tests confirmed that a few of the cytomegalovirus-associated TCR beta chains recognize cytomegalovirus antigens. Subsequent analysis determined that TCRs grouped into clusters in the first cohort also showed a tendency toward co-occurrence across the 90 to 150 validation repertoires, and 94% of cluster scores exceeded 0. Across donors, most TCR sequences were observed very rarely, whereas some public TCRs were present in many individuals. According to the authors, the approach could potentially be generalized to other disease states and immunological phenotypes. A total of 150 or so TCR beta chains were listed by the study as associated with cytomegalovirus.

Based on the germline V gene (reference sequence), the CDR1 and CDR2 sequences are GTSNPN and SVGIG. V drops 0 bases and J drops 5 bases, leaving 10 bases in between. Its CDR3 holds 13 amino acids, cysteine through phenylalanine. Of the read, only the CDR3 DNA is kept; its 39 bases are in frame from base 1. Library generation was performed with the immunoSEQ multiplex PCR assay. On the authors' methods: To diagnose cytomegalovirus status from the catalog of TCR beta chain sequences, a statistical classification framework was built. What TCRdb holds here is the immuneACCESS table cut down to in-frame rearrangements. Part of the clones is not present; checked against another copy, under half of the missing clones reflect an unresolved V gene, and the others are unexplained. From that table come the V and J calls and clone size; the DNA was used to work out D and trimming. This sample has 200,000 to 250,000 clones in its table, and 90% to 95% of those were observed once. More than 1% of the sample is held by the ten biggest clonotypes.

The table lists this clone with a count of one. This receptor's antigen is unknown. No much larger clone exists at a distance of one base, and base qualities are not known. The donors were included in the validation cohort of some 120 subjects, a group kept apart from the roughly 680-subject first cohort. The chain links TRBV30 with TRBJ1-1; no D gene is confidently identified. The origin of this receptor is a woman aged 18-29 years in good health and CMV-seronegative. Material: PBMCs. The nucleotides are TGTGCCTGGAGTGTAAACGGTCGGACTGAAGCTTTCTTT. It specifies CAWSVNGRTEAFF.